One sample yielded the 15 T cell receptor beta chains listed below, sequenced in a study of shared clonotypes between healthy human individuals. Only in-frame clones appear in the TCRdb table, and some are missing; sequencing was by immunoSEQ multiplex PCR. The sample yields over a million clones, around 98.5% seen once. What was sequenced was naive CD4+ T cells sorted from blood. The subset denotes: CD45RA+ positively selected. The receptors originated from a man aged 30 to 39 in good health.

The chain employs TRBV7-8 and TRBJ2-6; 8 bases are shared with TRBD1. This CDR3 is built from 17 residues. Germline loops: CDR1 SGHVS, CDR2 FQNEAQ. Losses at the gene ends were 1 base for V and 4 bases for J; bases not matched to a gene: 6. CDR3 protein: CASSLGQGASGANVLTF. The CDR3 nucleotides are TGTGCCAGCAGCTTAGGGCAGGGGGCTTCCGGGGCCAACGTCCTGACTTTC.

This clone was counted a single time. This chain connects TRBV6-5 to TRBJ1-1; D perhaps matches TRBD1 (5 bases). From germline, CDR1 is MNHEY and CDR2 SVGAGI. V dropped 6 bases and J dropped 2 bases, with 7 bases sitting between them. The CDR3 consists of 12 residues. The CDR3 region has the DNA TGTGCCAGCAGGGGGGTTAACACTGAAGCTTTCTTT. Translation gives CASRGVNTEAFF.

This clone was observed a single time. V and J are TRBV6-1 and TRBJ1-5, with D maybe TRBD1 (5 bases). Germline loops: CDR1 MNHNS, CDR2 SASEGT. This CDR3 spans 15 amino acids. V was trimmed by 6 bases and J by 1 base, leaving 13 bases between them. CDR3 sequence reads: CASSLSQGSNQPQHF. The CDR3 coding sequence is TGTGCCAGCAGCCTCTCTCAGGGAAGCAATCAGCCCCAGCATTTT.

The CDR3 nucleotides are TGTGCCAGCAGCTTGAGGCACTCCTACGAGCAGTACTTC. Translation: CASSLRHSYEQYF. The J gene is TRBJ2-7, the V gene TRBV5-4; D ambiguous. The V gene lost 1 base and the J gene lost 0 bases, with 5 bases spanning the gap. The germline gives CDR1 SGHNT, CDR2 YYREEE (reference sequence). The CDR3 loop spans 13 amino acids.

This chain connects TRBV29-1 to TRBJ2-2; TRBD2 matches 7 bases. CDR1 and CDR2 from the germline V gene are SQVTM and ANQGSEA. V lost 4 bases and J lost 0; bases outside the gene matches: 8. The length of the CDR3 is 16 residues. The chain's CDR3 is CSVVISGRANTGELFF. In DNA form, the CDR3 reads TGCAGCGTTGTCATAAGTGGGAGGGCGAACACCGGGGAGCTGTTTTTT.

The chain joins TRBV4-2 to TRBJ2-3; 12 bases are a match to TRBD2. The V gene's germline CDR1 is LGHNA and CDR2 YNFKEQ. The V gene end was trimmed by 0 bases and the J gene end by 1 base; junction bases not matched to a gene: 8. The CDR3 consists of 19 residues. This CDR3 reads CASSQDPALAGGGTDTQYF. The DNA of the CDR3 is TGTGCCAGCAGCCAAGATCCAGCCCTAGCGGGGGGGGGCACAGATACGCAGTATTTT.

The chain carries TRBV28 and TRBJ1-2, with TRBD1 identical over 9 bases. CDR3 length: 14 residues. Germline lookup yields CDR1 MDHEN and CDR2 SYDVKM. V gave up 5 bases and J gave up 4 bases; unmatched junction bases: 5. The CDR3 loop reads CASSLRTGVYGYTF. The CDR3 coding sequence is TGTGCCAGCAGTCTCCGGACAGGGGTCTATGGCTACACCTTC.

This sequence joins TRBV5-5 and TRBJ2-5, with unresolved D. This CDR3 comprises 14 residues. Trimming removed 4 bases from V and 2 bases from J, with 12 bases in between. The germline CDR1 and CDR2 sequences are SGHKS and YYEKEE (reference sequence). CDR3 loop: CASSPGGRQETQYF. The CDR3 nucleotides are TGTGCCAGCAGCCCGGGTGGGCGGCAAGAGACCCAGTACTTC.

V is TRBV23-1 and J is TRBJ2-5; possibly TRBD2 for D (5 bases). TRBV23-1 is an ORF, and what it does is uncertain. Trimming took off 7 bases at V and 2 bases at J, with 11 bases between the two ends. There are 13 residues in the CDR3. Written as DNA, the CDR3 is TGCGCCAGCACCAACCGGGATCAAGAGACCCAGTACTTC. Its protein product is CASTNRDQETQYF.

In this sample, this clone turned up once. The rearrangement joins TRBV15 to TRBJ2-3; no clear D gene. This CDR3 is 16 amino acids long. Per the germline V gene, CDR1 is LNHNV and CDR2 is YYDKDF (reference sequence). V was clipped by 8 bases and J by 5 bases, with 23 bases between them. The DNA for the CDR3 is TGTGCCACCCGAGGAGAGGTAGGGCCGGCCCTAGATACGCAGTATTTT. Its translation is CATRGEVGPALDTQYF.

CDR3 coding DNA: TGTGCCAGCAGCTTATTGCCAGTATTATCTGGGGCCAACGTCCTGACTTTC. Translating gives CASSLLPVLSGANVLTF. This chain joins TRBV11-2 and TRBJ2-6, with no clear D. V was clipped by 2 bases and J by 1 base, with 12 bases between them. CDR1 is SGHAT, CDR2 FQNNGV, per germline. The CDR3 is 17 residues long. The whole variable domain, filled in from reference TRBV11-2 and TRBJ2-6, reads EAGVAQSPRYKIIEKRQSVAFWCNPISGHATLYWYQQILGQGPKLLIQFQNNGVVDDSQLPKDRFSAERLKGVDSTLKIQPAKLEDSAVYLCASSLLPVLSGANVLTFGAGSRLTVL.

V gene TRBV9 combines with J gene TRBJ2-3; perhaps TRBD2 as D (5 bases). The CDR3 sequence is 14 residues long. V was cut by 4 bases and J by 3 bases, with 12 bases left in between. Germline V CDR1 and CDR2: SGDLS, YYNGEE. The CDR3 DNA reads as TGTGCCAGCAGCCCGGGGTCTCCGACAGATACGCAGTATTTT. This codes for CASSPGSPTDTQYF.

V is TRBV30 and J is TRBJ2-1; 16 bases map to TRBD2. Germline values: CDR1 GTSNPN, CDR2 SVGIG (reference sequence). CDR3 length equals 17 residues. V gave up 0 bases and J gave up 6 bases; unmatched junction bases: 5. The CDR3 DNA reads TGTGCCTGGAGTGTAAGGGGGACTAGCGGGAGGGCCAATGAGCAGTTCTTC. Amino acids: CAWSVRGTSGRANEQFF.

The chain is built from TRBV19 and TRBJ1-2; D uncertain. Germline CDR1 and CDR2: LNHDA and SQIVND (reference sequence). Trimming took 5 bases from V and 4 from J, leaving 17 bases between them. CDR3 length: 15 residues. Here the CDR3 reads CASSSYLGRLYGYTF. The CDR3, as DNA: TGTGCCAGTAGTTCATACTTGGGCAGGCTCTATGGCTACACCTTC.

The chain carries TRBV10-3 and TRBJ2-1, with 7 bases identical to TRBD2. Germline values: CDR1 ENHRY, CDR2 SYGVKD. The trim removed 10 bases at V and 0 bases at J, leaving 9 bases unmatched. The CDR3 consists of 15 residues. The CDR3 nucleotides read TGTGCCACCGGGACTACCAAAAGCTCCTACAATGAGCAGTTCTTC. Protein product: CATGTTKSSYNEQFF.